This T cell receptor beta chain derives from a study of blood T cell repertoires in COVID-19. Looking at the study overall: Samples of COVID-19 (acute and convalescent) were obtained from the United States, Italy and Spain. PBMCs, B-cell-depleted T cells, or T cells provided the cDNA or gDNA that made up the material.

Under the authors' procedure: Amplification from reference gene primers served as the basis for estimated nucleated cell counts. TCRdb's copy holds only in-frame clones and misses some; the assay was immunoSEQ multiplex PCR. For V, J and clone size, that table is used; D and trimming come from the DNA. This sample carries 350,000 to 450,000 clones, approximately 86% of them seen once, and the ten largest clones take around 3%. In germline, CDR1 is SGHTA, CDR2 FQGTGA. The CDR3 sequence is 17 residues long. The junction had 7 bases not matched to a gene; V was cut back by 2 bases and J by 2 bases. The receptor's source is a human donor in a cohort sampled during active COVID-19. The chain combines TRBV7-3 with TRBJ2-7; TRBD2 aligns across 12 bases. Material for sequencing was peripheral blood. The DNA of the CDR3 is TGTGCCAGCAGCTTAGCTAGCGGGGGGGCCACCCCCTACGAGCAGTACTTC. Encoded protein: CASSLASGGATPYEQYF.